The following is a T cell receptor beta chain sequence with its context. Its cognate antigen is unknown. The V gene's germline CDR1 is SEHNR and CDR2 FQNEAQ (reference sequence). This CDR3 has 15 residues. Trimming left V 2 bases short and J 3 bases short, with 11 bases between. These data originate in a study of T cell responses to AZD1222 COVID-19 vaccine. The data were produced by immunoSEQ multiplex PCR, yet TCRdb's version contains in-frame clones alone and is incomplete. The sample records under 150,000 clones, about 92% being singletons. Study-level results: With two AZD1222 doses given, Spike-specific TCR breadth and depth both rose.

The sample in question was peripheral blood, obtained on day 0 of AZD1222 vaccination. The clonotype originates from an adult in good health. The V call is TRBV7-9, the J call TRBJ1-5, with D tentatively TRBD1 (6 bases). The DNA of the CDR3 is TGTGCCAGCAGCTTAACACAGGGACCCAATCAGCCCCAGCATTTT. This sequence encodes CASSLTQGPNQPQHF.